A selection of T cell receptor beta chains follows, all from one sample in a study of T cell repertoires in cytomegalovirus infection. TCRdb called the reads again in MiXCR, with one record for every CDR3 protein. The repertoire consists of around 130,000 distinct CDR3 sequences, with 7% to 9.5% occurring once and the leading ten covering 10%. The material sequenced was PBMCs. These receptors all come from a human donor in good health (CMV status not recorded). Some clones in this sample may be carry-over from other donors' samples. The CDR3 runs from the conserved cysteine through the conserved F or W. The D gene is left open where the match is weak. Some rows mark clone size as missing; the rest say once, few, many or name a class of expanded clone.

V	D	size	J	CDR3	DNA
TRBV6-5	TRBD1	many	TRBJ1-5	CASSPDRGAQPQHF	TGTGCCAGCAGTCCCGACAGGGGGGCTCAGCCCCAGCATTTT
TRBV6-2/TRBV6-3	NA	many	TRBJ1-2	CASSHPVGYTF	TGTGCCAGCAGCCATCCCGTTGGCTACACCTTC
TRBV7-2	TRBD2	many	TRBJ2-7	CASSLALGGGDTYEQYF	TGTGCCAGCAGCTTAGCGCTTGGCGGGGGGGACACCTACGAGCAGTACTTC
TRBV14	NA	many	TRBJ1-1	CASSLLQGTAEAFF	TGTGCCAGCAGCCTTCTTCAGGGGACCGCTGAAGCTTTCTTT
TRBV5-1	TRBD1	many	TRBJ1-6	CASSFGMTGGYSPLHF	TGCGCCAGCAGCTTTGGGATGACAGGGGGCTATTCACCCCTCCACTTT
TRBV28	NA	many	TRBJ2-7	CASSKYEQYF	TGTGCCAGCAGCAAGTACGAGCAGTACTTC
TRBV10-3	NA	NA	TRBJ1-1	CAISGQVFTEAFF	TGTGCCATCAGTGGACAGGTGTTCACTGAAGCTTTCTTT
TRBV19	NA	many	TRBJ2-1	CASSIGAYNEQFF	TGTGCCAGTAGTATTGGGGCCTACAATGAGCAGTTCTTC
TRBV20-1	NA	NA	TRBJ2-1	CSARTPNNEQFF	TGCAGTGCTAGAACACCCAACAATGAGCAGTTCTTC
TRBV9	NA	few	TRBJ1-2	CASTPYGGPAGYGYTF	TGTGCCAGCACCCCGTATGGCGGGCCCGCCGGCTATGGCTACACCTTC
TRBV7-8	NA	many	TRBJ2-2	CASSPTGRGTGELFF	TGTGCCAGCAGCCCAACAGGGAGAGGGACCGGGGAGCTGTTTTTT
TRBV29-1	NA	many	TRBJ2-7	CSVEVGHEQYF	TGCAGCGTTGAAGTCGGCCACGAGCAGTACTTC
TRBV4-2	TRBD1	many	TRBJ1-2	CASSQRTGDYGYTF	TGTGCCAGCAGCCAGAGGACAGGGGATTATGGCTACACCTTC
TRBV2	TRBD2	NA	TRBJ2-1	CASSVLAGGFSNEQFF	TGTGCCAGCAGTGTACTAGCGGGGGGCTTTAGCAATGAGCAGTTCTTC
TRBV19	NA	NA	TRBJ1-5	CASSPSRGIMNQPQHF	TGTGCCAGTAGTCCCTCCCGTGGGATTATGAATCAGCCCCAGCATTTT
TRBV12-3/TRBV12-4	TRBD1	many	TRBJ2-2	CASSTGTGRTGELFF	TGTGCCAGCAGCACCGGGACAGGGAGGACCGGGGAGCTGTTTTTT